The T cell receptor beta chain described here comes from a study of T cell responses to AZD1222 COVID-19 vaccine. The assay was immunoSEQ multiplex PCR, and TCRdb's table has in-frame clones only and misses some. The table includes more than 150,000 clones, more than 80% detected once. Germline-derived CDR1 and CDR2 are SGHTA and FQGNSA. The length of the CDR3 is 15 residues. The trim removed 5 bases at V and 4 bases at J, leaving 5 bases unmatched. Study conclusions and caveats: Clonal diversity may have been underestimated in mostly white British donors. Spike as a whole was targeted by vaccine-associated CD4 TCRs, dominant at 160-218 and 743-854.

This clone came up once. The antigen is undetermined. J is TRBJ2-7 and V is TRBV7-2, with 13 bases identical to TRBD2. Sequences were derived from peripheral blood, sampled on day 0 of AZD1222 vaccination. The source is an adult in good health. Here the CDR3 DNA reads TGTGCCAGCAGCGGGGGACTAGCGGGGCGATACGAGCAGTACTTC. It is translated as CASSGGLAGRYEQYF. Using reference TRBV7-2 and TRBJ2-7 for the parts outside the CDR3, the full variable domain is GAGVSQSPSNKVTEKGKDVELRCDPISGHTALYWYRQSLGQGLEFLIYFQGNSAPDKSGLPSDRFSAERTGGSVSTLTIQRTQQEDSAVYLCASSGGLAGRYEQYFGPGTRLTVT.